Listed below are T cell receptor beta chains from one sample, sequenced in a study of CD8+CD57+ T cells in acquired aplastic anemia. Using its own MiXCR run on the reads, TCRdb lists one record per CDR3 protein. The table has 150,000 to 200,000 distinct CDR3 sequences, around half seen once. Sample: sorted CD4+, CD8+, or CD8+CD57+ T cells (not recorded which) from PBMCs. The receptor source for this set is a human donor with aplastic anemia. Each CDR3 is given without its conserved first and last residue.

v_call cdr3_aa
TRBV27 ASSSNRAPNSPLH
TRBV24-1 ATSDPYRADTQY
TRBV2 ASGPEQF
TRBV11-2 ASSLDLGTYEQY
TRBV25-1 ASSATGQGGSPLH
TRBV18 ASSQRDTDTQY
TRBV15 ATSRVRGQNTEAF
TRBV5-1 ASSSSGTENSPLH
TRBV15 ATSRARGTSTDTQY
TRBV7-9 ATLLGETLREQY
TRBV24-1 ATSDLGGRRGLDTQY
TRBV2 ASSDRAGANVLT
TRBV20-1 SAAQGKPEQY